The next 27 T cell receptor beta chains were all read from a single sample in a study of OX40 agonist ivuxolimab in advanced cancers. The repertoire was sequenced with immunoSEQ multiplex PCR; TCRdb's copy has only in-frame clones and lacks some. The profile shows 35,000 to 50,000 clones, 70% to 90% of them singletons. The sequencing here drew on CD4+ or CD8+ T cells sorted from blood, taken in a trial of the OX40 agonist ivuxolimab. The receptors were sampled from an adult with an advanced solid tumor such as melanoma, head and neck, liver or kidney cancer.

CDR3 region: CASSNGYHGGQETQYF. In DNA form, the CDR3 reads TGTGCCAGCAGTAACGGGTACCACGGGGGCCAAGAGACCCAGTACTTC. The chain has TRBV28 and TRBJ2-5, with a possible D match to TRBD2 (6 bases). This CDR3 is 16 amino acids long. From germline, CDR1 is MDHEN and CDR2 SYDVKM. The V gene lost 5 bases and the J gene lost 1 base, with 17 bases spanning the gap.

The V call is TRBV5-1, the J call TRBJ1-1, with D possibly TRBD1 on 6 matching bases. The V gene lost 4 bases and the J gene lost 1 base, with 14 bases spanning the gap. Germline V gene lookup returns CDR1 SGHRS and CDR2 YFSETQ. This CDR3 region has 15 residues. CDR3 bases: TGCGCCAGCAGCGAGTCAGGGGTGACGAACACTGAAGCTTTCTTT. Amino acids: CASSESGVTNTEAFF. Combining the CDR3 with reference TRBV5-1 and TRBJ1-1 gives the whole variable domain KAGVTQTPRYLIKTRGQQVTLSCSPISGHRSVSWYQQTPGQGLQFLFEYFSETQRNKGNFPGRFSGRQFSNSRSEMNVSTLELGDSALYLCASSESGVTNTEAFFGQGTRLTVV.

V and J are TRBV28 and TRBJ1-3; D is ambiguous. This CDR3 comprises 14 residues. Trimming pared 5 bases from V and 4 bases from J, leaving 12 bases between. Germline V gene sequence: CDR1 MDHEN, CDR2 SYDVKM. As DNA, the CDR3 is TGTGCCAGCAGTGATGAGGGCGCAGGAAACACCATATATTTT. Its protein product is CASSDEGAGNTIYF.

The genes are TRBV7-9 and TRBJ2-2, with 14 bases that match TRBD2. V trimming: 3 bases; J trimming: 4 bases; junction bases outside the gene matches: 1. From germline, CDR1 is SEHNR and CDR2 FQNEAQ (reference sequence). This CDR3 contains 16 residues. CDR3 DNA sequence: TGTGCCAGCAGCTTGGGACTAGCGGGGGCCACCGGGGAGCTGTTTTTT. It codes for CASSLGLAGATGELFF. Variable domain in full (rest from reference TRBV7-9 and TRBJ2-2): DTGVSQNPRHKITKRGQNVTFRCDPISEHNRLYWYRQTLGQGPEFLTYFQNEAQLEKSRLLSDRFSAERPKGSFSTLEIQRTEQGDSAMYLCASSLGLAGATGELFFGEGSRLTVL.

V and J are TRBV6-1 and TRBJ2-5; weak D call: TRBD1 (5 bases). Germline V gene sequence: CDR1 MNHNS, CDR2 SASEGT. The CDR3 covers 14 residues. V shed 5 bases and J shed 5 bases, with 15 bases lying between them. The CDR3 region is CASSSSGNRETQYF. The CDR3 DNA reads as TGTGCCAGCAGTTCCTCAGGGAACAGGGAGACCCAGTACTTC.

CDR3 residues: CASSSENLQGTGELFF. CDR3 nucleotide sequence: TGTGCCAGCAGCTCGGAAAACTTACAGGGCACCGGGGAGCTGTTTTTT. This chain connects TRBV5-4 to TRBJ2-2; tentative D call: TRBD1 (6 bases). Between the trimmed V and J ends, which lost 3 bases and 4 bases, there was a span of 16 bases. The CDR3 sequence is 16 residues long. CDR1 SGHNT and CDR2 YYREEE come from the germline V gene (reference sequence).

The rearrangement uses TRBV19 and TRBJ2-1; TRBD1 matches 7 bases. Trimming removed 3 bases from V and 5 bases from J; junction bases left unmatched: 10. There are 16 residues in the CDR3. Germline values: CDR1 LNHDA, CDR2 SQIVND (reference sequence). The CDR3 DNA reads as TGTGCCAGTAGTATGCGCGCGGCAGGGGGACACAATGAGCAGTTCTTC. Translation: CASSMRAAGGHNEQFF.

The table lists this clone with a count of one. This sequence joins TRBV29-1 and TRBJ2-1; D is possibly TRBD1 (5 bases). The CDR3 covers 13 residues. The germline V gene has CDR1 SQVTM and CDR2 ANQGSEA. Between the trimmed V and J ends, which lost 4 bases and 5 bases, there was a span of 12 bases. The CDR3 sequence: CSVVRALDNEQFF. For the CDR3, the DNA is TGCAGCGTTGTCAGGGCCCTTGACAATGAGCAGTTCTTC.

V usage is TRBV11-2 and J usage is TRBJ1-5, with D maybe TRBD1 (5 bases). CDR1 is SGHAT, CDR2 FQNNGV, per germline. CDR3 length: 14 residues. V lost 5 bases, J lost 3 bases, and 11 bases lay in between. Written as DNA, the CDR3 is TGTGCCAGCAGCCCGGGGGGATTCAATCAGCCCCAGCATTTT. Translation: CASSPGGFNQPQHF.

This chain uses TRBV5-1 with TRBJ2-5, with TRBD2 identical over 10 bases. CDR3 length equals 14 residues. The germline CDR1 and CDR2 sequences are SGHRS and YFSETQ. Trimming at V came to 0 bases and at J to 7 bases, leaving 3 bases not matched to a gene. The CDR3 sequence: CASSLGLAGATQYF. The DNA for the CDR3 is TGCGCCAGCAGCTTGGGCCTAGCGGGGGCGACCCAGTACTTC.

The rearrangement uses TRBV10-3 and TRBJ2-3, with TRBD2 identical over 9 bases. Germline V gene lookup returns CDR1 ENHRY and CDR2 SYGVKD. CDR3 length equals 15 residues. Trimming cost V 3 bases and J 4 bases; bases outside gene matches: 5. CDR3 sequence: CAISDRLAEPDTQYF. As DNA, the CDR3 is TGTGCCATCAGTGACAGACTAGCGGAGCCAGATACGCAGTATTTT.

This clone was observed a handful of times. The gene calls are TRBV4-1 and TRBJ1-3; D is undetermined. CDR1 and CDR2 (germline): MGHRA, YSYEKL. The length of the CDR3 is 15 residues. Trimming took 0 bases from V and 4 from J, leaving 10 bases between them. CDR3 amino acids: CASSQDNSRGNTIYF. The CDR3 coding sequence is TGCGCCAGCAGCCAAGATAACTCTAGGGGAAACACCATATATTTT.

The V gene is TRBV5-1, the J gene TRBJ2-7; D remains ambiguous. V lost 3 bases, J lost 0 bases, and 10 bases lay in between. This CDR3 has 14 residues. Germline assignment: CDR1 SGHRS and CDR2 YFSETQ. The CDR3 coding sequence is TGCGCCAGCAGCTCCCAGACAAGCTCCTACGAGCAGTACTTC. Its translation is CASSSQTSSYEQYF.

The chain recombines TRBV10-3 with TRBJ2-1; no reliable D call. There are 11 residues in the CDR3. Germline loops: CDR1 ENHRY, CDR2 SYGVKD. V gave up 2 bases and J gave up 10 bases, with 6 bases separating them. The CDR3 DNA follows: TGTGCCATCAGTGAGGAGGAAGAGCAGTTCTTC. Protein product: CAISEEEEQFF.

This clone was seen just once. The chain is built from TRBV11-3 and TRBJ2-3; D might be TRBD2 (5 bases). Germline V gene sequence: CDR1 SGHNT, CDR2 YENEEA. With 3 bases removed from V and 6 bases from J, the gap between germline ends came to 13 bases. CDR3 length: 14 amino acids. In DNA form, the CDR3 reads TGTGCCAGCAGCTTTACGGGAACTGCGGATACGCAGTATTTT. It specifies CASSFTGTADTQYF.

The chain is built from TRBV9 and TRBJ2-7; D assignment may be TRBD1 or TRBD2 (7 bases each). With 0 bases removed from V and 5 bases from J, the gap between germline ends came to 15 bases. Germline V gene sequence: CDR1 SGDLS, CDR2 YYNGEE. CDR3 length: 15 amino acids. The CDR3 reads CASSVAGRGGHEQYF. Here the CDR3 DNA reads TGTGCCAGCAGCGTAGCTGGCAGGGGGGGCCACGAGCAGTACTTC.

The J gene is TRBJ1-1, the V gene TRBV6-1; tentative D call: TRBD1 (6 bases). Germline CDR1 MNHNS, CDR2 SASEGT. With 8 bases removed from V and 10 bases from J, the gap between germline ends came to 14 bases. CDR3 size: 11 residues. CDR3 sequence (DNA): TGTGCCAGCCGAGACGGGGGCCGAGCTTTCTTT. Translation: CASRDGGRAFF.

The table lists this clone with a few counts. This sequence joins TRBV4-1 and TRBJ2-3; 10 bases fit TRBD2. The CDR3 spans 16 residues. The germline V gene encodes CDR1 MGHRA and CDR2 YSYEKL. V was clipped by 0 bases and J by 7 bases; unmatched bases: 7. The CDR3 nucleotides are TGCGCCAGCAGCCAAGAGGTAGCGGGGGGCTGGAATACGCAGTATTTT. Protein: CASSQEVAGGWNTQYF.

This clone appeared once. V gene TRBV30 combines with J gene TRBJ2-3, with D hard to call. Trimming took off 1 base at V and 4 bases at J, with 6 bases between the two ends. The CDR3 length is 12 residues. Germline CDR1 is GTSNPN and CDR2 is SVGIG (reference sequence). CDR3 DNA: TGTGCCTGGAGTGCCTCGTCAGATACGCAGTATTTT. This translates into CAWSASSDTQYF.

This chain links TRBV11-1 with TRBJ2-7, with D maybe TRBD1 (6 bases). Trimming removed 3 bases at V and 4 bases at J, with 13 bases between. Per germline, CDR1 SGHAT and CDR2 FQDESV (reference sequence). The CDR3 runs 14 residues. CDR3 sequence (DNA): TGTGCCAGCAGCTTTGCAGGGGAAGAATACGAGCAGTACTTC. Residues: CASSFAGEEYEQYF.

The genes are TRBV7-9 and TRBJ2-5; 7 bases fit TRBD1. CDR3 length: 16 amino acids. V shed 5 bases and J 3 bases; nucleotides not matched to a gene: 12. Germline lookup yields CDR1 SEHNR and CDR2 FQNEAQ (reference sequence). CDR3 region: CASSPFIGGYEETQYF. Written as DNA, the CDR3 is TGTGCCAGCAGCCCTTTTATAGGGGGCTACGAAGAGACCCAGTACTTC.

This rearrangement joins TRBV4-2 to TRBJ1-2, with D unclear. V was trimmed by 1 base and J by 6 bases, leaving 15 bases between them. CDR1 LGHNA and CDR2 YNFKEQ come from the germline V gene. This CDR3 has 15 residues. The CDR3 nucleotides read TGTGCCAGCAGCCAAGCCACTTCTGGGGAGGATGGCTACACCTTC. Its translation: CASSQATSGEDGYTF.

The rearrangement joins TRBV28 to TRBJ1-3; D is undetermined. The V and J ends lost 4 bases and 0 bases respectively, with 13 bases between them. This CDR3 has 16 amino acids. Germline V CDR1 and CDR2: MDHEN, SYDVKM. This chain's CDR3 is CASSSPSGSSGNTIYF. The CDR3 DNA reads as TGTGCCAGCAGTTCACCATCGGGATCCTCTGGAAACACCATATATTTT.

The rearrangement links TRBV5-1 to TRBJ2-4; 12 bases line up with TRBD1. Germline V gene lookup returns CDR1 SGHRS and CDR2 YFSETQ. The CDR3 contains 16 residues. Germline trimming cut 4 bases from V and 2 bases from J; bases unmatched to any gene: 4. The CDR3 is CASSGTGGATKNIQYF. The CDR3 nucleotides read TGCGCCAGCAGCGGGACAGGGGGCGCTACCAAAAACATTCAGTACTTC.

The chain carries TRBV30 and TRBJ1-2; unclear D gene. V shed 0 bases and J shed 10 bases, with 15 bases lying between them. Germline V lookup: CDR1 GTSNPN, CDR2 SVGIG (reference sequence). This CDR3 is 13 amino acids long. The CDR3 coding sequence is TGTGCCTGGAGTGTAGCGGGAATGGTTTCCTACACCTTC. It codes for CAWSVAGMVSYTF.

This clone was seen a handful of times. V is TRBV10-3 and J is TRBJ1-5; D is uncertain. This CDR3 region has 12 residues. Germline V gene data show CDR1 as ENHRY and CDR2 as SYGVKD. Between the trimmed V and J ends, which lost 3 bases and 3 bases, there was a span of 3 bases. In DNA form, the CDR3 reads TGTGCCATCAGTGACAACAATCAGCCCCAGCATTTT. This sequence encodes CAISDNNQPQHF.

This sequence joins TRBV13 and TRBJ1-1; D is possibly TRBD1 (6 bases). The ends were cut back, 5 bases at V and 1 base at J, with 8 bases in the middle. Germline V gene sequence: CDR1 PRHDT, CDR2 FYEKMQ (reference sequence). The CDR3 contains 13 residues. The CDR3 sequence: CASSARGNTEAFF. The CDR3 nucleotides are TGTGCCAGCAGCGCCAGGGGGAACACTGAAGCTTTCTTT.